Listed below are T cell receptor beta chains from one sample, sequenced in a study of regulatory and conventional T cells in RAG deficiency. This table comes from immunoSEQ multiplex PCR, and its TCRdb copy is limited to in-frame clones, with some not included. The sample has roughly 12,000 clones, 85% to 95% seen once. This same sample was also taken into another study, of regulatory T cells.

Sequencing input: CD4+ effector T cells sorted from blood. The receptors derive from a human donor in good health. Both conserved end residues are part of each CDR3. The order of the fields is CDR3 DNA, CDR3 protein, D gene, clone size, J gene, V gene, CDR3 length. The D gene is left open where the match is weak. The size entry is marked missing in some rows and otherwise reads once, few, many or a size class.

TGCAGCGTCGGGGGACAGTACCCCTACGAGCAGTACTTC,CSVGGQYPYEQYF,NA,NA,TRBJ2-7,TRBV29-1,13
TGTGCCAGCAGCTTGGGTTCTGGAGACTATGGCTACACCTTC,CASSLGSGDYGYTF,NA,NA,TRBJ1-2,TRBV5-5,14
TGTGCCAGCAGTAGAGACAGGGGGACTAATGAAAAACTGTTTTTT,CASSRDRGTNEKLFF,TRBD1,NA,TRBJ1-4,TRBV6-5,15
TGTGCCAGCTCACCCGGATCGGGGGCGGCTGGAAACACCATATATTTT,CASSPGSGAAGNTIYF,NA,NA,TRBJ1-3,TRBV18,16
TGTGCCAGCAGCTTGGCCCTGCGCAAATCCTACGAGCAGTACTTC,CASSLALRKSYEQYF,NA,NA,TRBJ2-7,TRBV5-8,15
TGTGCCAGCAGCTTAGGGAGAACCGGAGGCTACACCTTC,CASSLGRTGGYTF,NA,NA,TRBJ1-2,TRBV5-6,13
TGTGCCAGCAGCGTAACCGGGACAGGGTACGATGGCTACACCTTC,CASSVTGTGYDGYTF,TRBD1,once,TRBJ1-2,TRBV9,15
TGTGCCAGCAGCCAAGAGCGGGGTCGCACAGATACGCAGTATTTT,CASSQERGRTDTQYF,TRBD2,NA,TRBJ2-3,TRBV7-3,15
TGCGCCAGCAGCTTGGGGTTGGCAGGGCAAGAGACCCAGTACTTC,CASSLGLAGQETQYF,NA,NA,TRBJ2-5,TRBV5-1,15
TGTGCCAGCAGGGCCCGGGGAAGGGCGGACACTGAAGCTTTCTTT,CASRARGRADTEAFF,NA,NA,TRBJ1-1,TRBV6-4,15
TGTGCCAGCAGCCTTTTCGGGTCCTACAATGAGCAGTTCTTC,CASSLFGSYNEQFF,NA,NA,TRBJ2-1,TRBV21-1,14
TGTGCCAGCAGCCACGGATCCTATGGCTACACCTTC,CASSHGSYGYTF,NA,NA,TRBJ1-2,TRBV14,12
TGTGCCAGCAGCCAAGAAGCCCCCCTCCGGGACAGGGTGTCTCGTTCTGGAAACACCATATATTTT,CASSQEAPLRDRVSRSGNTIYF,TRBD1,NA,TRBJ1-3,TRBV4-2,22
TGCGCCAGCAGCTTGGAGGGACAGGGGGCCTCCTATAATTCACCCCTCCACTTT,CASSLEGQGASYNSPLHF,TRBD1,NA,TRBJ1-6,TRBV5-1,18
TGTGCCAGCAGTAATTGGGACTCTACTAACTATGGCTACACCTTC,CASSNWDSTNYGYTF,NA,NA,TRBJ1-2,TRBV6-5,15
TGTGCCAGCAGTGTAAGCAGGGGGCTAACCGGGGAGCTGTTTTTT,CASSVSRGLTGELFF,TRBD1,NA,TRBJ2-2,TRBV28,15
TGCGCCAGCAGCACGGGACAGGGGGCCGCTGGGGCCAACGTCCTGACTTTC,CASSTGQGAAGANVLTF,TRBD1,NA,TRBJ2-6,TRBV5-1,17
TGTGCCACCAGCAGAGATTGGGGGAATCAGCCCCAGCATTTT,CATSRDWGNQPQHF,NA,NA,TRBJ1-5,TRBV15,14
TGTGCCAGCTCACCATTGGTGGGCGCGAACACTGAAGCTTTCTTT,CASSPLVGANTEAFF,NA,NA,TRBJ1-1,TRBV18,15
TGCGCCAGCACTGTAGCGGGAGTGATCGGGGAGCTGTTTTTT,CASTVAGVIGELFF,TRBD2,NA,TRBJ2-2,TRBV10-2,14
TGTGCCTGGAGTGGGCAGTACTATGGCTACACCTTC,CAWSGQYYGYTF,NA,NA,TRBJ1-2,TRBV30,12
TGCGCCAGCAGCCAAGCCTCCTCCGGGACAGGGTTTTATGGCTACACCTTC,CASSQASSGTGFYGYTF,TRBD1,NA,TRBJ1-2,TRBV4-1,17